This T cell receptor (beta chain) was retrieved from a study of response to subunit inactivated influenza vaccine. The sample holds many counts of this clonotype. Its specificity is not known. TCRdb reanalysed the RT-PCR reads using MiXCR and keeps one entry per CDR3 protein. The top ten hold approximately 10% of the sample, which has about 570,000 distinct CDR3 sequences, approximately 10% seen once. Germline V gene data show CDR1 as SGHRS and CDR2 as YFSETQ. This CDR3 is 15 amino acids long. Trimming took 4 bases from V and 0 from J, leaving 10 bases between them. Whole-study results and caveats: Authors suggested that a seasonal influenza vaccination recruits few new T cells each time.

The source is a middle-aged man who received an inactivated influenza vaccine. The J gene is TRBJ2-2, the V gene TRBV5-1, with D hard to call. This material consisted of PBMCs from blood, taken on the day of vaccination. CDR3 sequence (DNA): TGCGCCAGCAGCCTGTCACAAGCGAACACCGGGGAGCTGTTTTTT. It is translated as CASSLSQANTGELFF.